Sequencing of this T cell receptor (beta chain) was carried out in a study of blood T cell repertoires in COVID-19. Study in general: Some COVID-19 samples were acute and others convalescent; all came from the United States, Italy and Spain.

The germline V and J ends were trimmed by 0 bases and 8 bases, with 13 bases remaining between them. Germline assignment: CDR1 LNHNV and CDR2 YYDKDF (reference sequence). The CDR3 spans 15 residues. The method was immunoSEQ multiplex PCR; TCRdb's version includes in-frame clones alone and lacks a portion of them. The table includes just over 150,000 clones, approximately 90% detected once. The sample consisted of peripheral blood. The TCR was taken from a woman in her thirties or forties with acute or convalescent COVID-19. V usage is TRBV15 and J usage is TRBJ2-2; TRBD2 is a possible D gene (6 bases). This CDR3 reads CATSRDRGLLGELFF. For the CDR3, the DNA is TGTGCCACCAGCAGAGATCGGGGGTTGCTGGGGGAGCTGTTTTTT.